The 17 T cell receptor beta chains reported below all come from one sample, sequenced in a study of Graves' ophthalmopathy and Graves' hyperthyroidism. TCR beta CDR3 regions were amplified from RNA transcripts. HTBI primers were employed in first-round RT-PCR, then a second-round multiplex PCR followed. MiXCR, run by TCRdb on the multiplex PCR reads, gives a single entry per CDR3 protein. Counted here are about 740,000 distinct CDR3 sequences, approximately 40% occurring once; the ten biggest clones make up about 40%. The specimen was peripheral blood. The receptors were gathered from an adult man with Graves' ophthalmopathy.

In the case of this clonotype: One end of the junction varies from germline; a read error may be responsible. The V and J genes are TRBV4-1 and TRBJ1-2; no reliable D call. The CDR3 totals 14 residues. Germline V gene lookup returns CDR1 MGHRA and CDR2 YSYEKL. This chain's CDR3 is CTSSQEMANYGYTF. CDR3 sequence (DNA): TGCACCAGCAGCCAAGAAATGGCTAACTATGGCTACACCTTC.

The table lists this clonotype with a few counts. The chain links TRBV7-9 to TRBJ2-2; D possibly corresponds to TRBD2 (5 bases). The CDR3 is 14 amino acids. Germline V gene data show CDR1 as SEHNR and CDR2 as FQNEAQ (reference sequence). V was cut by 2 bases and J by 4 bases, with 8 bases left in between. CDR3 in DNA: TGTGCCAGCAGCTTAATTCGGGGCACCGGGGAGCTGTTTTTT. As protein: CASSLIRGTGELFF.

The chain carries TRBV10-3 and TRBJ2-5; 9 nucleotides agree with TRBD2. V was clipped by 10 bases and J by 1 base; unmatched bases: 7. Per the germline V gene, CDR1 is ENHRY and CDR2 is SYGVKD. The CDR3 totals 14 residues. CDR3 region: CASWPAGGQETQYF. In nucleotides, the CDR3 is TGTGCCAGCTGGCCAGCGGGGGGCCAAGAGACCCAGTACTTC.

As for this clonotype: A junction end diverges from the germline sequence, so it may reflect a read error. This chain links TRBV10-1 with TRBJ1-1; no definite D call. The CDR3 is made up of 14 amino acids. Per germline, CDR1 WNHNN and CDR2 SYGVQD (reference sequence). CDR3 in amino acids: CASSNSSWNTEAFF. The DNA of the CDR3 is TGTGCCAGCTCAAACTCATCATGGAACACTGAAGCTTTCTTT.

The gene calls are TRBV20-1 and TRBJ2-5, with TRBD2 matching over 13 bases. Germline V lookup: CDR1 DFQATT, CDR2 SNEGSKA (reference sequence). J lost 4 bases, V lost 2 bases, and 10 bases had no gene match. The CDR3 runs to 17 residues. CDR3 region: CSARPTWTSGSVETQYF. The DNA of the CDR3 is TGCAGTGCTAGACCAACCTGGACTAGCGGGAGCGTAGAGACCCAGTACTTC.

This clonotype was picked up many times. This chain links TRBV7-3 with TRBJ1-2, with D possibly being TRBD1 (5 bases). The CDR3 is 13 residues long. V was trimmed by 1 base and J by 8 bases, leaving 11 bases between them. Germline-derived CDR1 and CDR2 are SGHTA and FQGTGA. In DNA, the CDR3 is TGTGCCAGCAGCTTAATTGGGGCGGAAGGCTACACCTTC. Residues: CASSLIGAEGYTF.

This clonotype was seen at least ten times. V is TRBV2 and J is TRBJ1-2; 8 bases line up with TRBD1. Trimming took 0 bases from V and 6 from J; bases not matched to a gene: 3. Germline-derived CDR1 and CDR2 are SNHLY and FYNNEI. CDR3 length: 14 amino acids. CDR3 DNA: TGTGCCAGCAGTGAAGCTGGACAGGGCGATGGCTACACCTTC. It codes for CASSEAGQGDGYTF.

CDR3 region: CATRRRAGTGMETQYF. CDR3 DNA: TGTGCCACCCGAAGGAGGGCCGGCACGGGGATGGAGACCCAGTACTTC. This rearrangement joins TRBV6-5 to TRBJ2-5, with D possibly being TRBD2 (6 bases). V was trimmed by 10 bases and J by 5 bases, leaving 26 bases between them. Germline V gene sequence: CDR1 MNHEY, CDR2 SVGAGI. The CDR3 runs to 16 residues.

This clonotype was detected only a few times. The gene calls are TRBV19 and TRBJ2-6; D unclear. The CDR3 is 16 amino acids. The ends were cut back, 5 bases at V and 0 bases at J, with 11 bases in the middle. Germline-derived CDR1 and CDR2 are LNHDA and SQIVND (reference sequence). CDR3 coding DNA: TGTGCCAGTAGTTCGATAGAGTACTCTGGGGCCAACGTCCTGACTTTC. This translates into CASSSIEYSGANVLTF.

The rearrangement uses TRBV24-1 and TRBJ1-5; the match to TRBD1 covers 7 bases. CDR1 is KGHDR and CDR2 is SFDVKD in the germline V gene. The CDR3 runs to 16 residues. V gave up 5 bases and J gave up 6 bases; unmatched junction bases: 12. The CDR3 here is CATSAFDRAGGQPQHF. The CDR3 nucleotides read TGTGCCACCAGTGCTTTCGACAGGGCGGGAGGTCAGCCCCAGCATTTT.

The chain is built from TRBV2 and TRBJ1-1, with a weak D call TRBD1 (6 bases). The CDR3 has 15 residues. V was pared by 6 bases and J by 1 base, with 15 bases between. The germline gives CDR1 SNHLY, CDR2 FYNNEI. The CDR3: CASSIDGTPNTEAFF. The DNA for the CDR3 is TGTGCCAGCAGCATCGACGGGACACCGAACACTGAAGCTTTCTTT.

This clonotype was seen ten or more times. The chain employs TRBV9 and TRBJ2-6; D gene ambiguous. V lost 4 bases, J lost 0 bases, and 11 bases lay in between. The CDR3 has 16 amino acids. CDR1 SGDLS and CDR2 YYNGEE come from the germline V gene. For the CDR3, the DNA is TGTGCCAGCAGCCCCGCGCCTCACTCTGGGGCCAACGTCCTGACTTTC. Its translation: CASSPAPHSGANVLTF.

This rearrangement joins TRBV6-5 to TRBJ2-7; 9 positions agree with TRBD2. CDR1 is MNHEY, CDR2 SVGAGI, per germline. The CDR3 is 15 amino acids. The junction had 5 bases not matched to a gene; V was cut back by 5 bases and J by 0 bases. In nucleotides, the CDR3 is TGTGCCAGCAGTGAAGAGACTAGCGGCTCCTACGAGCAGTACTTC. Its translation: CASSEETSGSYEQYF.

This clonotype was found a few times. The gene calls are TRBV7-9 and TRBJ1-2; D not certain. V was trimmed by 5 bases and J by 5 bases, leaving 9 bases between them. The CDR3 is 12 amino acids. Germline CDR1 SEHNR, CDR2 FQNEAQ (reference sequence). CDR3 region: CASSGSRYGYTF. CDR3 coding DNA: TGTGCCAGCAGCGGAAGCCGGTATGGCTACACCTTC.

The V gene is TRBV7-3, the J gene TRBJ1-5; 8 bases are shared with TRBD1. The CDR3 runs to 22 residues. CDR1 and CDR2 (germline): SGHTA, FQGTGA. Trimming removed 4 bases from V and 6 bases from J; junction bases left unmatched: 29. The CDR3 coding sequence is TGTGCCAGCAGCTCCAACGAGGACCGGGTTACACAGGGGGTTTGGGGTTGTCAGCCCCAGCATTTT. Translation: CASSSNEDRVTQGVWGCQPQHF.

This chain joins TRBV2 and TRBJ1-1; 7 bases map to TRBD1. Germline loops: CDR1 SNHLY, CDR2 FYNNEI. The CDR3 contains 14 residues. After removal of 3 bases from V and 1 base from J, the junction contained 2 bases not matched to a gene. CDR3 loop: CASSDTGANTEAFF. The CDR3 DNA reads as TGTGCCAGCAGTGACACAGGGGCGAACACTGAAGCTTTCTTT.

This clonotype was seen more than once but under ten times. Mismatch with germline at one junction end may stem from a read error. The rearrangement joins TRBV7-3 to TRBJ2-7, with 10 bases that match TRBD2. CDR1 is SGHTA and CDR2 is FQGTGA in the germline V gene. The CDR3 spans 15 residues. The CDR3 sequence: CASSQDRTSGYEQYF. CDR3 nucleotide sequence: TGCGCCAGCAGCCAAGATAGGACTAGCGGCTACGAGCAGTACTTC.